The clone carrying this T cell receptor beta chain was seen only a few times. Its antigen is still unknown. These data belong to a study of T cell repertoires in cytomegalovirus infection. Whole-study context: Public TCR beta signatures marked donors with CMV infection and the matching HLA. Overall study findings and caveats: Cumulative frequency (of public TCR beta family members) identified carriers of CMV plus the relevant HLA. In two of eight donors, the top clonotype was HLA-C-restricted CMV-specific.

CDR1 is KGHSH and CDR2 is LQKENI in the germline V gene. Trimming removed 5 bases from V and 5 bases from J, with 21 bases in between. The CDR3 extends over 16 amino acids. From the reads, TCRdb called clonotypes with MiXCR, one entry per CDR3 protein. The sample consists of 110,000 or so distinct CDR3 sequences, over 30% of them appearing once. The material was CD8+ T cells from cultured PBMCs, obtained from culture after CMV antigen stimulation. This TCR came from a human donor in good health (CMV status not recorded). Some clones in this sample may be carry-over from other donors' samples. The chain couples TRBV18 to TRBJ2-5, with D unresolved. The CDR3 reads CASSTSLNREGETQYF. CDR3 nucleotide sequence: TGTGCCAGCTCAACATCCCTGAATAGGGAAGGGGAGACCCAGTACTTC.